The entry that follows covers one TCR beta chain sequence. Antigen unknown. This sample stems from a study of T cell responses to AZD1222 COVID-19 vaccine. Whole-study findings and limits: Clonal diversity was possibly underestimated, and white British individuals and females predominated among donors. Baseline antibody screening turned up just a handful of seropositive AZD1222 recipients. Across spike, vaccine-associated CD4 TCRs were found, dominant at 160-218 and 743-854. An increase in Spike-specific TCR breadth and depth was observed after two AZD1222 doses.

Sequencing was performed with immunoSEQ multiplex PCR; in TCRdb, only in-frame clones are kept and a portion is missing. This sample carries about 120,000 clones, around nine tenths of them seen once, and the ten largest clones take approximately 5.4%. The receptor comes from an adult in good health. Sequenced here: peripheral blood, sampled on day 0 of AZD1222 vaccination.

The CDR3 DNA reads TGCAGTGCTAGTGGGGTTGGAGCTTTCTTT. This gives the protein CSASGVGAFF. The chain uses TRBV20-1 and TRBJ1-1; no clear D. Germline lookup yields CDR1 DFQATT and CDR2 SNEGSKA (reference sequence). V shed 3 bases and J shed 10 bases, with 9 bases lying between them. The CDR3 length is 10 residues.